This T cell receptor beta chain was retrieved from a study of cytomegalovirus exposure and HLA in healthy donors (dated by TCRdb to about 2017). Looking at the study overall: According to a later analysis, one platform produced both the approximately 110 validation repertoires and the roughly 650 repertoires of the first cohort. To predict cytomegalovirus infection status, the study brought together high-throughput TCR immunosequencing, statistical association of individual TCRs with disease status, and machine learning. The aim of the study was to test whether cataloging public T cell receptors could identify signatures of past pathogen exposure. A separate validation cohort of about 110 different subjects was used in addition to the roughly 620-subject first cohort.

Libraries were made using the immunoSEQ multiplex PCR assay. From the authors' description of their analysis: A statistical classification framework was built for diagnosing cytomegalovirus status from the catalog of TCR beta chain sequences. Held by TCRdb, this immuneACCESS table contains in-frame sequences only and omits some clones. Under half of the omission traces to an unresolved V gene where checked; the cause of the rest is unknown. V, J and clone size were drawn from that table, and D and trimming were deduced from the DNA. This sample has 100,000 to 150,000 clones in its table, and over 85% of those were observed once. The ten biggest clones cover around 1.9% of the sample. As for this clone: Its binding antigen is unknown. No qualities accompany the bases; no much larger clone lies one base away.

V loses 4 bases of germline sequence and J loses 8 bases, and the interval between the two ends is 16 bases. The cysteine opens and the phenylalanine closes a CDR3 of 14 amino acids. Of the read, only the CDR3 DNA is kept; its 42 bases are in frame from base 1. CDR1 and CDR2 are read off the germline V gene as SGHRS and YFSETQ. The donors belonged to the validation cohort of approximately 130 subjects, which was separate from the roughly 700-subject first cohort. Results and caveats for the whole study, not just this receptor: Three of the identified cytomegalovirus-associated TCR beta chains were confirmed in vitro to be specific for cytomegalovirus antigens. All 120 or so repertoires were used to score co-occurrence in the validation cohort in a later analysis, because that analysis had no HLA typing for the cohort. Across donors, most TCR sequences were observed very rarely, whereas some public TCRs were present in many individuals. In a later analysis, TCRs clustered in the first cohort were found to also tend to co-occur in the roughly 110 validation repertoires, with about 93% of cluster scores above 0. The authors suggested that the approach could potentially be extended to other disease states and immunological phenotypes. The study listed 150 to 200 TCR beta chains as associated with cytomegalovirus. In both the original and validation cohorts, the classifier was reported to diagnose cytomegalovirus status with high specificity and sensitivity.

Sample: PBMCs. The sequence links TRBV5-1 to TRBJ2-1, and TRBD2 may be the D gene, going by 6 matching bases. The sequence was collected from a woman under 30 in good health and CMV-seronegative. The nucleotides are TGCGCCAGCAGCCCCGGGGGAATCAAAGATGAGCAGTTCTTC. Its translation is CASSPGGIKDEQFF.